This is a list of T cell receptor beta chains from one sample in a study of T cells in Graves' hyperthyroidism and ophthalmopathy. TCRdb fed the multiplex PCR reads into MiXCR, producing one record per CDR3 protein. This table has under 750,000 distinct CDR3 sequences, around 20% appearing once. The sample taken for sequencing was blood. The origin of the receptors is a woman in her 50s with Graves' hyperthyroidism that later progressed to Graves' ophthalmopathy. CDR3s include the opening cysteine and the closing phenylalanine or tryptophan. Fields, in order: D gene, clone size, J gene, V gene, CDR3 protein, CDR3 DNA. The D gene is left open where the match is weak. Clone size, where shown, is once, few, many, or a class for clones that have expanded.

d_call: -; clone_size: many; j_call: TRBJ2-4; v_call: TRBV3-1; cdr3_aa: CASSQGEEGRVIQYF; cdr3_nt: TGTGCCAGCAGCCAAGGCGAGGAGGGTCGGGTCATTCAGTACTTC
d_call: -; clone_size: many; j_call: TRBJ1-2; v_call: TRBV11-1; cdr3_aa: CASSFKGVYGYTF; cdr3_nt: TGTGCCAGCAGCTTCAAGGGGGTCTATGGCTACACCTTC
d_call: -; clone_size: few; j_call: TRBJ2-2; v_call: TRBV7-8; cdr3_aa: CASSLVPSIYTGELFF; cdr3_nt: TGTGCCAGCAGCTTAGTCCCATCAATATACACCGGGGAGCTGTTTTTT
d_call: -; clone_size: many; j_call: TRBJ1-5; v_call: TRBV4-1; cdr3_aa: CASSQRTDSNQPQHF; cdr3_nt: TGCGCCAGCAGCCAACGGACGGATAGCAATCAGCCCCAGCATTTT
d_call: -; clone_size: -; j_call: TRBJ2-3; v_call: TRBV5-1; cdr3_aa: CASSRTRSSTDTQYF; cdr3_nt: TGCGCCAGCAGCAGGACCCGGTCGAGCACAGATACGCAGTATTTT
d_call: -; clone_size: many; j_call: TRBJ2-5; v_call: TRBV5-1; cdr3_aa: CASSSGGSRKMETQYF; cdr3_nt: TGCGCCAGCAGTTCGGGCGGGTCACGCAAGATGGAGACCCAGTACTTC
d_call: TRBD1; clone_size: many; j_call: TRBJ1-5; v_call: TRBV12-3/TRBV12-4; cdr3_aa: CASSLEAGGTSNQPQHF; cdr3_nt: TGTGCCAGCAGTTTAGAGGCAGGGGGGACCTCTAATCAGCCCCAGCATTTT
d_call: -; clone_size: -; j_call: TRBJ2-5; v_call: TRBV6-1; cdr3_aa: CASSYMQTQYF; cdr3_nt: TGTGCCAGCAGTTATATGCAGACCCAGTACTTC
d_call: TRBD1; clone_size: few; j_call: TRBJ2-1; v_call: TRBV19; cdr3_aa: CASSRQGANEQFF; cdr3_nt: TGTGCCAGTAGCCGACAGGGGGCCAATGAGCAGTTCTTC
d_call: -; clone_size: many; j_call: TRBJ1-4; v_call: TRBV11-2; cdr3_aa: CASSFAGFNEKLFF; cdr3_nt: TGTGCCAGCAGCTTTGCTGGCTTTAATGAAAAACTGTTTTTT
d_call: -; clone_size: many; j_call: TRBJ2-1; v_call: TRBV12-3/TRBV12-4; cdr3_aa: CASSPAGGSYNEQFF; cdr3_nt: TGTGCCAGCAGTCCTGCCGGGGGCTCCTACAATGAGCAGTTCTTC
d_call: TRBD1; clone_size: many; j_call: TRBJ1-1; v_call: TRBV27; cdr3_aa: CASRRKGQRLNTEAFF; cdr3_nt: TGTGCCAGCAGAAGAAAGGGACAGCGATTGAACACTGAAGCTTTCTTT
d_call: -; clone_size: -; j_call: TRBJ1-3; v_call: TRBV7-2; cdr3_aa: CASLDSESSGNTIYF; cdr3_nt: TGTGCCAGCTTGGACAGCGAGAGCTCTGGAAACACCATATATTTT
d_call: -; clone_size: few; j_call: TRBJ2-3; v_call: TRBV5-1; cdr3_aa: CASSTGWAADTQYF; cdr3_nt: TGTGCCAGTAGTACCGGCTGGGCAGCAGATACGCAGTATTTT
d_call: -; clone_size: -; j_call: TRBJ1-1; v_call: TRBV11-3; cdr3_aa: CASSLSFGGNTEAFF; cdr3_nt: TGTGCCAGCAGCTTATCCTTTGGAGGGAACACTGAAGCTTTCTTT
d_call: TRBD2; clone_size: -; j_call: TRBJ2-7; v_call: TRBV3-1; cdr3_aa: CASSGTSGGAFEQYF; cdr3_nt: TGTGCCAGCAGCGGGACTAGCGGGGGGGCCTTCGAGCAGTACTTC
d_call: TRBD1; clone_size: -; j_call: TRBJ1-5; v_call: TRBV10-3; cdr3_aa: CAIGETGSGNQPQHF; cdr3_nt: TGTGCCATCGGGGAGACAGGGTCCGGCAATCAGCCCCAGCATTTT
d_call: TRBD1; clone_size: -; j_call: TRBJ1-2; v_call: TRBV12-3/TRBV12-4; cdr3_aa: CASSAGPGQVPYGYTF; cdr3_nt: TGTGCCAGCAGTGCTGGACCGGGACAGGTTCCCTATGGCTACACCTTC
d_call: TRBD1; clone_size: few; j_call: TRBJ1-2; v_call: TRBV19; cdr3_aa: CASTPDRTNYGYTF; cdr3_nt: TGTGCCAGTACCCCGGACAGGACTAACTATGGCTACACCTTC
d_call: -; clone_size: few; j_call: TRBJ1-6; v_call: TRBV7-8; cdr3_aa: CASSFPARESSYNSPLHF; cdr3_nt: TGTGCCAGCAGCTTCCCCGCCAGGGAGAGCTCCTATAATTCACCCCTCCACTTT
d_call: TRBD1; clone_size: -; j_call: TRBJ1-5; v_call: TRBV24-1; cdr3_aa: CATSDAGQGARQPQHF; cdr3_nt: TGTGCCACCAGTGACGCGGGACAGGGGGCAAGGCAGCCCCAGCATTTT
d_call: -; clone_size: -; j_call: TRBJ1-1; v_call: TRBV29-1; cdr3_aa: CSVADGRGNTEAFF; cdr3_nt: TGCAGCGTTGCGGATGGCAGGGGGAACACTGAAGCTTTCTTT
d_call: TRBD1; clone_size: -; j_call: TRBJ1-2; v_call: TRBV10-3; cdr3_aa: CAISIPGQGYGYTF; cdr3_nt: TGTGCCATCAGCATACCAGGACAGGGCTATGGCTACACCTTC
d_call: -; clone_size: many; j_call: TRBJ1-1; v_call: TRBV2; cdr3_aa: CASSESRGNTEAFF; cdr3_nt: TGTGCCAGCAGTGAATCTAGGGGGAACACTGAAGCTTTCTTT
d_call: TRBD1; clone_size: -; j_call: TRBJ1-4; v_call: TRBV11-2; cdr3_aa: CASSYGTVNEKLFF; cdr3_nt: TGTGCCAGCAGCTACGGGACAGTGAATGAAAAACTGTTTTTT
d_call: -; clone_size: -; j_call: TRBJ1-6; v_call: TRBV20-1; cdr3_aa: CSASGPSPLHF; cdr3_nt: TGCAGTGCTAGTGGGCCGTCACCCCTCCACTTT
d_call: TRBD1; clone_size: many; j_call: TRBJ2-3; v_call: TRBV20-1; cdr3_aa: CSADQTGGLADTQYF; cdr3_nt: TGCAGTGCTGACCAGACAGGGGGCCTCGCAGATACGCAGTATTTT
d_call: -; clone_size: few; j_call: TRBJ1-4; v_call: TRBV20-1; cdr3_aa: CSARSPSTNEKLFF; cdr3_nt: TGCAGTGCCCGAAGCCCCTCAACTAATGAAAAACTGTTTTTT
d_call: -; clone_size: many; j_call: TRBJ1-1; v_call: TRBV11-1; cdr3_aa: CASSLEGFLSAFF; cdr3_nt: TGTGCCAGCAGCTTAGAGGGGTTCTTGTCAGCTTTCTTT
d_call: TRBD2; clone_size: few; j_call: TRBJ2-1; v_call: TRBV3-1; cdr3_aa: CASSQTSGGLLVYNEQFF; cdr3_nt: TGTGCCAGCAGCCAAACTAGCGGGGGCCTTCTTGTCTACAATGAGCAGTTCTTC
d_call: TRBD1; clone_size: few; j_call: TRBJ1-3; v_call: TRBV29-1; cdr3_aa: CSAQRGTGSGNTIYF; cdr3_nt: TGCAGCGCTCAGAGAGGGACAGGGTCAGGAAACACCATATATTTT
d_call: -; clone_size: many; j_call: TRBJ2-5; v_call: TRBV5-1; cdr3_aa: CASGAGQSQETQYF; cdr3_nt: TGCGCCAGCGGCGCGGGACAGAGCCAAGAGACCCAGTACTTC
d_call: -; clone_size: few; j_call: TRBJ2-3; v_call: TRBV14; cdr3_aa: CASSLDDFSTDTQYF; cdr3_nt: TGTGCCAGCAGCCTCGACGATTTTAGCACAGATACGCAGTATTTT
d_call: -; clone_size: few; j_call: TRBJ1-4; v_call: TRBV18; cdr3_aa: CASWPGRAYNEKLFF; cdr3_nt: TGTGCCAGCTGGCCCGGGAGGGCCTATAATGAAAAACTGTTTTTT
d_call: -; clone_size: many; j_call: TRBJ2-2; v_call: TRBV2; cdr3_aa: CASRGTRRTNTGELFF; cdr3_nt: TGTGCCAGCAGGGGGACAAGACGAACGAACACCGGGGAGCTGTTTTTT
d_call: TRBD1; clone_size: many; j_call: TRBJ2-7; v_call: TRBV6-2/TRBV6-3; cdr3_aa: CASSYRGLSYEQYF; cdr3_nt: TGTGCCAGCAGTTACAGGGGGCTTAGCTACGAGCAGTACTTC
d_call: -; clone_size: many; j_call: TRBJ1-5; v_call: TRBV20-1; cdr3_aa: CSAHPPGRTSNQPQHF; cdr3_nt: TGCAGTGCCCATCCTCCGGGACGGACGAGCAATCAGCCCCAGCATTTT
d_call: TRBD1; clone_size: many; j_call: TRBJ2-7; v_call: TRBV11-2; cdr3_aa: CASSLLGQALEEQYF; cdr3_nt: TGTGCCAGCAGCTTACTGGGACAGGCTCTCGAGGAGCAGTACTTC
d_call: -; clone_size: few; j_call: TRBJ1-4; v_call: TRBV4-1; cdr3_aa: CASSHHEKLFF; cdr3_nt: TGCGCCAGCAGCCACCATGAAAAACTGTTTTTT
d_call: -; clone_size: -; j_call: TRBJ1-4; v_call: TRBV5-1; cdr3_aa: CASSAGVGATNEKLFF; cdr3_nt: TGCGCCAGCAGCGCAGGGGTAGGGGCAACTAATGAAAAACTGTTTTTT
d_call: -; clone_size: many; j_call: TRBJ1-5; v_call: TRBV7-8; cdr3_aa: CASSPQTGLGNQPQHF; cdr3_nt: TGTGCCAGCAGCCCGCAGACAGGCCTAGGCAATCAGCCCCAGCATTTT
d_call: TRBD2; clone_size: many; j_call: TRBJ2-5; v_call: TRBV6-1; cdr3_aa: CASSGRLAGFQETQYF; cdr3_nt: TGTGCCAGCAGTGGGCGACTAGCGGGGTTCCAAGAGACCCAGTACTTC
d_call: -; clone_size: -; j_call: TRBJ1-5; v_call: TRBV12-3/TRBV12-4; cdr3_aa: CASSSGTGSQHF; cdr3_nt: TGTGCCAGCAGTTCCGGCACCGGGTCCCAGCATTTT
d_call: TRBD2; clone_size: many; j_call: TRBJ2-1; v_call: TRBV20-1; cdr3_aa: CSAKSGLAVYEQFF; cdr3_nt: TGCAGTGCCAAGTCCGGACTAGCAGTCTATGAGCAGTTCTTC
d_call: -; clone_size: few; j_call: TRBJ1-2; v_call: TRBV20-1; cdr3_aa: CSAFQATNYGYTF; cdr3_nt: TGCAGTGCCTTCCAGGCTACTAACTATGGCTACACCTTC
d_call: -; clone_size: few; j_call: TRBJ2-1; v_call: TRBV7-9; cdr3_aa: CASSLAGSSYNEQLF; cdr3_nt: TGTGCCAGCAGCTTAGCAGGCAGCTCCTACAATGAGCAGCTCTTC
d_call: -; clone_size: many; j_call: TRBJ2-7; v_call: TRBV18; cdr3_aa: CASSADTPSYEQYF; cdr3_nt: TGTGCCAGCTCAGCTGACACTCCATCCTACGAGCAGTACTTC
d_call: TRBD2; clone_size: few; j_call: TRBJ2-5; v_call: TRBV5-6; cdr3_aa: CASSLRTSGGSSNQETQYF; cdr3_nt: TGTGCCAGCAGCTTGCGGACTAGCGGGGGGTCCTCTAACCAAGAGACCCAGTACTTC
d_call: -; clone_size: few; j_call: TRBJ2-5; v_call: TRBV4-1; cdr3_aa: CASSQEWRDKETQYF; cdr3_nt: TGCGCCAGCAGCCAAGAATGGCGAGACAAAGAGACCCAGTACTTC
d_call: TRBD1; clone_size: many; j_call: TRBJ2-2; v_call: TRBV5-1; cdr3_aa: CASTPPGQGNTGELFF; cdr3_nt: TGCGCCAGCACCCCCCCGGGACAGGGCAACACCGGGGAGCTGTTTTTT
d_call: TRBD1; clone_size: many; j_call: TRBJ2-7; v_call: TRBV2; cdr3_aa: CASSELGQGAYEQYF; cdr3_nt: TGTGCCAGCAGTGAATTGGGACAGGGGGCCTACGAGCAGTACTTC
d_call: -; clone_size: -; j_call: TRBJ2-7; v_call: TRBV6-2/TRBV6-3; cdr3_aa: CASSYSWRQDVYEQYF; cdr3_nt: TGTGCCAGCAGTTATTCTTGGAGGCAGGATGTCTACGAGCAGTACTTC
d_call: -; clone_size: few; j_call: TRBJ2-2; v_call: TRBV30; cdr3_aa: CAWRDSYTGELFF; cdr3_nt: TGTGCCTGGAGGGACAGTTACACCGGGGAGCTGTTTTTT
d_call: TRBD1; clone_size: many; j_call: TRBJ2-2; v_call: TRBV20-1; cdr3_aa: CSAEWTGGNTGELFF; cdr3_nt: TGCAGTGCTGAATGGACAGGGGGCAACACCGGGGAGCTATTTTTT
d_call: TRBD1; clone_size: -; j_call: TRBJ1-4; v_call: TRBV29-1; cdr3_aa: CSATGTGEEKLFF; cdr3_nt: TGCAGCGCCACCGGGACAGGGGAGGAAAAACTGTTTTTT
d_call: TRBD2; clone_size: many; j_call: TRBJ2-5; v_call: TRBV5-1; cdr3_aa: CASSALAGEETQYF; cdr3_nt: TGCGCCAGCAGCGCGTTAGCGGGGGAAGAGACCCAGTACTTC
d_call: -; clone_size: -; j_call: TRBJ1-1; v_call: TRBV12-3/TRBV12-4; cdr3_aa: CASSPRGALLDTEAFF; cdr3_nt: TGTGCCAGCAGCCCGAGAGGGGCACTTTTGGATACTGAAGCTTTCTTT
d_call: -; clone_size: once; j_call: TRBJ1-1; v_call: TRBV27; cdr3_aa: CASSLSRVSNTEAFF; cdr3_nt: TGTGCCAGCAGTTTATCCCGGGTCTCGAACACTGAAGCTTTCTTT
d_call: -; clone_size: -; j_call: TRBJ1-1; v_call: TRBV15; cdr3_aa: CATSRGPLEAFF; cdr3_nt: TGTGCCACCAGCAGAGGTCCACTGGAAGCTTTCTTT
d_call: -; clone_size: -; j_call: TRBJ2-4; v_call: TRBV7-9; cdr3_aa: CASTVGVVDIQYF; cdr3_nt: TGTGCCAGCACCGTGGGTGTGGTGGACATTCAGTACTTC